This entry features one TCR beta chain sequence. Its specific antigen is unknown. Per-base qualities were not stored, and no clone one base away is much larger. The data were taken from a study of blood T cell repertoires in COVID-19 (TCRdb year 2020). About the investigation overall: Samples from collaborators originated in the United States, Italy and Spain and spanned both the acute and convalescent phases of COVID-19. Sample metadata almost always included a de-identified subject ID, COVID-19 status, age in years and sex. The material from the prospective study consisted of cDNA or gDNA derived from T cells, B-cell-depleted T cells, or PBMCs. The repertoires were made available in a free public database intended to serve as a resource for research on the immune response to SARS-CoV-2. Where available, HLA class I and class II types were obtained from metadata supplied by the sample provider rather than from assay-based typing. Samples were obtained from the ongoing ImmuneRACE study (first 160 participants) and from 1,254 subjects provided by 6 global collaborators. Deeply sampled blood TCRbeta repertoires from subjects exposed to, actively infected with, or recovered from COVID-19 were included in the dataset.

At one collaborating source in Seattle, patients were enrolled during active infection and were followed longitudinally through the course of disease. Whole blood was collected in K2EDTA tubes by collaborating institutions according to the institutions' own protocols. For TCRbeta analysis, collaborators shipped samples as frozen whole blood, isolated PBMCs, or DNA extracted from either of those sample types. TCRbeta CDR3 regions were amplified from genomic DNA by means of the immunoSEQ Assay, a bias-controlled multiplex PCR. On the study's bioinformatics: The number of nucleated cells in each sample was estimated from the amplification of reference gene primers within the assay. Sequence reads were collapsed and filtered to measure the absolute abundance of every unique TCRbeta CDR3 rearrangement. For each sample, productive Simpson clonality was calculated by taking the square root of Simpson's diversity index across productive rearrangements. TCRdb carries this immuneACCESS record with in-frame sequences only. Its versions omit some clonotypes, under half of them owing to an unresolved V gene in the studies checked, with the rest unexplained. Clonal size and the V and J genes are those of that table, whereas D and trimming came from the DNA. This sample has under 200,000 clones in its table, and around 90% of those were observed once. The top ten hold 0.55% to 0.6% of the sample.

The germline V gene sets CDR1 to SGDLS and CDR2 to YYNGEE. V lost 6 bases and J lost 6 bases, and the count of bases not matched to a germline gene is 6. The CDR3 starts with the cysteine, ends with the phenylalanine, and has 14 residues. The CDR3 DNA has 42 bases and is translated from base 1. Broad study findings and their caveats: How much clinical and demographic metadata was included differed by source and by participant, and the metadata was provided uncurated.

What was sequenced was peripheral blood. Recombination joined TRBV9 with TRBJ2-1; TRBD2 agrees with 10 junctional bases. The TCR originated in a man in his 60s with COVID-19, enrolled during active disease. Here the CDR3 is given as CASTPGLAFNEQFF. The base sequence is TGTGCCAGCACGCCGGGACTAGCGTTCAATGAGCAGTTCTTC.